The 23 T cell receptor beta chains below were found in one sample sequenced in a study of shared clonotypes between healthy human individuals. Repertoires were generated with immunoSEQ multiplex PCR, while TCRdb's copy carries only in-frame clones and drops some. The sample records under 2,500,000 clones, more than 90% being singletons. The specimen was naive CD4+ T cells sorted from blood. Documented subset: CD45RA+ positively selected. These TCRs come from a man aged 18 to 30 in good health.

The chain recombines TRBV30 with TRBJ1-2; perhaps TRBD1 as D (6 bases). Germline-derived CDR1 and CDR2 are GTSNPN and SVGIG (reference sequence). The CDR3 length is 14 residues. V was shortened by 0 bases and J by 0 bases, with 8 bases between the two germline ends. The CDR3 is CAWSVGGPNYGYTF. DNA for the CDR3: TGTGCCTGGAGTGTTGGGGGCCCTAACTATGGCTACACCTTC.

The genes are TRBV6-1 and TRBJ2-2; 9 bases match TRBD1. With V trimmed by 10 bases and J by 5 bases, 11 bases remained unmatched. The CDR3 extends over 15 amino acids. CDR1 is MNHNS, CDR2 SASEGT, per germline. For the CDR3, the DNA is TGTGCCAATTTAGTGGGACAGGGTTCAACCGGGGAGCTGTTTTTT. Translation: CANLVGQGSTGELFF.

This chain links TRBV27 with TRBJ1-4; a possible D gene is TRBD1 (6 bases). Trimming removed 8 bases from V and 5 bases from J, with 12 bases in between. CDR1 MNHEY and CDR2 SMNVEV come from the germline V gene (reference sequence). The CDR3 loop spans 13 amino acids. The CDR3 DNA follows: TGTGCCAGCCAACAGGGTCCGAATGAAAAACTGTTTTTT. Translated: CASQQGPNEKLFF.

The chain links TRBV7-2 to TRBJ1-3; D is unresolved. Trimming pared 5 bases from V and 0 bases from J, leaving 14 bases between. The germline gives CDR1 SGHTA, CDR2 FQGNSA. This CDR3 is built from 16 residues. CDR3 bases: TGTGCCAGCAGCCTCGAACCAGGCAGCTCTGGAAACACCATATATTTT. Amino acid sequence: CASSLEPGSSGNTIYF.

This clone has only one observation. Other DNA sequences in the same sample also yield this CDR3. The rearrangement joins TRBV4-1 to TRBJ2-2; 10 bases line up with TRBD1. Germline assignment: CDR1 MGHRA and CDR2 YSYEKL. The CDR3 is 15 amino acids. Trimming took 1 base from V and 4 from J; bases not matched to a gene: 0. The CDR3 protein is CASSQGDRGTGELFF. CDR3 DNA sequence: TGCGCCAGCAGCCAAGGGGACAGGGGCACCGGGGAGCTGTTTTTT.

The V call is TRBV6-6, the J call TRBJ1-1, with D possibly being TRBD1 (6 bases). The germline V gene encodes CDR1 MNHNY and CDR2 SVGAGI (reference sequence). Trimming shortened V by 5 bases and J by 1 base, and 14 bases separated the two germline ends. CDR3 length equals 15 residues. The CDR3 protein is CASSPRQAWNTEAFF. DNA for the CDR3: TGTGCCAGCAGTCCGAGACAGGCTTGGAACACTGAAGCTTTCTTT.

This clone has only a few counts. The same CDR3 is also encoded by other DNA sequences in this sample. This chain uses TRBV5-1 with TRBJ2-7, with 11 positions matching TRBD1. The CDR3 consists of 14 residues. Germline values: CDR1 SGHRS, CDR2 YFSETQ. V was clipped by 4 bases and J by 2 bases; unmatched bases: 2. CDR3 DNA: TGCGCCAGCAGCCGGGGACAGGGGGCCTACGAGCAGTACTTC. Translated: CASSRGQGAYEQYF.

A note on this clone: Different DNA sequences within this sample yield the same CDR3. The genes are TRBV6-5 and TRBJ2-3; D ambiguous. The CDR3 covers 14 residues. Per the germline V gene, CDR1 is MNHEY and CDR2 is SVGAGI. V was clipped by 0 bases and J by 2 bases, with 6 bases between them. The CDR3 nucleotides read TGTGCCAGCAGTTACTCCTCACACACAGATACGCAGTATTTT. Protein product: CASSYSSHTDTQYF.

The CDR3: CASSLDTLNTEAFF. Here the CDR3 DNA reads TGTGCCAGCAGCTTAGACACCCTGAACACTGAAGCTTTCTTT. The chain uses TRBV7-6 and TRBJ1-1; D is undetermined. V lost 1 base and J 0 bases, leaving 6 bases between the germline ends. Germline CDR1 SGHVS, CDR2 FNYEAQ. CDR3 length: 14 residues.

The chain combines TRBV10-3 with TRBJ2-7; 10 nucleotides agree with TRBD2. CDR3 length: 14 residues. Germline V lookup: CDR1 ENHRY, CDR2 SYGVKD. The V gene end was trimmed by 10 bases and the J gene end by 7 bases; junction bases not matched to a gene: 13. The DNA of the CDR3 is TGTGCCAGCGTACAGGGGAGCGGGGGGGGAGAGCAGTACTTC. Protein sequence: CASVQGSGGGEQYF.

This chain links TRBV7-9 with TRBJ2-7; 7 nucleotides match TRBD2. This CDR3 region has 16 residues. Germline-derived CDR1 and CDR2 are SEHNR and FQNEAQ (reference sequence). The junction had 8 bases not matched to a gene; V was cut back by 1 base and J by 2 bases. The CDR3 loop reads CASSLDRLAEAYEQYF. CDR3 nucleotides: TGTGCCAGCAGCTTAGATCGGCTAGCGGAGGCCTACGAGCAGTACTTC. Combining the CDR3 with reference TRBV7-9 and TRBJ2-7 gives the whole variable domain DTGVSQNPRHKITKRGQNVTFRCDPISEHNRLYWYRQTLGQGPEFLTYFQNEAQLEKSRLLSDRFSAERPKGSFSTLEIQRTEQGDSAMYLCASSLDRLAEAYEQYFGPGTRLTVT.

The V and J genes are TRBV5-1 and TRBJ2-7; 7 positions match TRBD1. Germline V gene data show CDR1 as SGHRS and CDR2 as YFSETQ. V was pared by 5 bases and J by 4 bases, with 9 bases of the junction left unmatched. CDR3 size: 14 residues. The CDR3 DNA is TGCGCCAGCAGGACAGGGAGCCTATCGTACGAGCAGTACTTC. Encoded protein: CASRTGSLSYEQYF.

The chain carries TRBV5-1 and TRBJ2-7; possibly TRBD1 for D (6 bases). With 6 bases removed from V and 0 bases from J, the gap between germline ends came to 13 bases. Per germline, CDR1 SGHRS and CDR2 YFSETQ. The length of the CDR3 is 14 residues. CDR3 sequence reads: CASMRGGDSYEQYF. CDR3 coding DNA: TGCGCCAGCATGAGAGGGGGAGACTCCTACGAGCAGTACTTC.

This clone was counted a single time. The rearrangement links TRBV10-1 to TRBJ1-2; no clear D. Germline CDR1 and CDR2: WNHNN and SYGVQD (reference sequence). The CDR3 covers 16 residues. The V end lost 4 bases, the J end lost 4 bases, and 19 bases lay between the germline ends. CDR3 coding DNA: TGCGCCAGCAGTGGAAAGGCATCGCGAAAGACCTATGGCTACACCTTC. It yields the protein CASSGKASRKTYGYTF.

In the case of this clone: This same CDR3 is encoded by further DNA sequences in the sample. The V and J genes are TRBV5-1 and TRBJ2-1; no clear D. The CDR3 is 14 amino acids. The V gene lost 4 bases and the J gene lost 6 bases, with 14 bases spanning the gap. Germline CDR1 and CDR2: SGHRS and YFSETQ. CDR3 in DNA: TGCGCCAGCAGCCCGTCCACCTCTGGCAATGAGCAGTTCTTC. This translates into CASSPSTSGNEQFF.

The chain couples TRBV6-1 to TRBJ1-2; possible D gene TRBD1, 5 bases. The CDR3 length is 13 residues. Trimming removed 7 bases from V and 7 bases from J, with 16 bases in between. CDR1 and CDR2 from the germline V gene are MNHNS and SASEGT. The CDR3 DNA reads TGTGCCAGCACGGAGGGGAGCTGGGCTGGCTACACCTTC. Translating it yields CASTEGSWAGYTF.

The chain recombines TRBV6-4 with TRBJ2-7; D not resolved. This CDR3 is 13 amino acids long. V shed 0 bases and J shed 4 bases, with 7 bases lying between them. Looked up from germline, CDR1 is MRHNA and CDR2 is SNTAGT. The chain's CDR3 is CASSDSHEYEQYF. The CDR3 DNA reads TGTGCCAGCAGTGACTCCCACGAGTACGAGCAGTACTTC.

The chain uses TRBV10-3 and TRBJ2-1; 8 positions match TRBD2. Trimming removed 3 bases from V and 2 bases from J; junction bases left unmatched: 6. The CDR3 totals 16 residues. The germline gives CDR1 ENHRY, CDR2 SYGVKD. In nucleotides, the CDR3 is TGTGCCATCAGTGATATAGCGGGGTCTGCCTACAATGAGCAGTTCTTC. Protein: CAISDIAGSAYNEQFF.

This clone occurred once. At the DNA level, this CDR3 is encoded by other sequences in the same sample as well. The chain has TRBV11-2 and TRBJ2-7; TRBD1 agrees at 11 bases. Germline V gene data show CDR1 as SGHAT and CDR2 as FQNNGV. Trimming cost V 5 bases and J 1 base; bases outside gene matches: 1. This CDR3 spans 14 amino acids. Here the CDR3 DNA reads TGTGCCAGCAGCAGGGACAGGGGGTCCTACGAGCAGTACTTC. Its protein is CASSRDRGSYEQYF.

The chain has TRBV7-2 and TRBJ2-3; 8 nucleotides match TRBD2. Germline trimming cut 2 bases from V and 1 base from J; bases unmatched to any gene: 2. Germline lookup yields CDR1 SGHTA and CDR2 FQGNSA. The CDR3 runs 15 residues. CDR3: CASSLRSGGTDTQYF. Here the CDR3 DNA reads TGTGCCAGCAGCTTACGTAGCGGGGGCACAGATACGCAGTATTTT.

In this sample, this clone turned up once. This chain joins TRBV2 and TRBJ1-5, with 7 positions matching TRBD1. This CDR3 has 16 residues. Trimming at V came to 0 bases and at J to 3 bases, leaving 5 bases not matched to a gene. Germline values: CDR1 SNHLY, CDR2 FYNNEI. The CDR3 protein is CASSEALGQYNQPQHF. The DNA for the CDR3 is TGTGCCAGCAGTGAAGCCTTGGGACAGTACAATCAGCCCCAGCATTTT.

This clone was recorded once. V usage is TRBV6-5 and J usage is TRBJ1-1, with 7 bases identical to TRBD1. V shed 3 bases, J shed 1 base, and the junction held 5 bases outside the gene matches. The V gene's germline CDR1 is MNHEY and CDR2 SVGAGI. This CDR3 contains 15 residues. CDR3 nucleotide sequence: TGTGCCAGCAGTTATCGTGCAGGGGGGAACACTGAAGCTTTCTTT. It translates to CASSYRAGGNTEAFF.

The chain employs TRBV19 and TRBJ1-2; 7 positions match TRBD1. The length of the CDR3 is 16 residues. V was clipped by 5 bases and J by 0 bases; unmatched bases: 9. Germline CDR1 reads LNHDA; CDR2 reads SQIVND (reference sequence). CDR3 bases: TGTGCCAGTAGTTCCGTGCGGGACAGTACTAACTATGGCTACACCTTC. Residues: CASSSVRDSTNYGYTF.